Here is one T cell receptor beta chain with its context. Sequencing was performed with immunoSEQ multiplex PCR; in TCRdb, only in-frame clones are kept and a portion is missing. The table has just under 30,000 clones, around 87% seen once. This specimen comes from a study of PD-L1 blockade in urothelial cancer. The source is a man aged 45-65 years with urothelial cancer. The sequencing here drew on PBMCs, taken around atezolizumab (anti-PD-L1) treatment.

In nucleotides, the CDR3 is TGTGCCAGCAGTTACCCTTCAGCGTCCACCAATGAGCAGTTCTTC. Translation gives CASSYPSASTNEQFF. The chain combines TRBV6-6 with TRBJ2-1; D gene unclear. The V and J ends lost 2 bases and 6 bases respectively, with 14 bases between them. Germline CDR1 reads MNHNY; CDR2 reads SVGAGI (reference sequence). The CDR3 has 15 amino acids.